This T cell receptor (beta chain) was recovered during a study of T-cell memory formation after mild COVID-19. Study-wide points: Clones that got smaller from day 15 to 85 had even CD4/CD8, while clones growing later tipped toward CD4+. The finding that pre-infection memory included some responding clones suggested that cross-reactive memory joined.

This clonotype was seen at least ten times. Its specificity is unknown. J was trimmed by 5 bases and V by 5 bases; bases with no gene match: 4. The CDR3 is 13 residues long. Constant-segment primers were used for 5'RACE, and the resulting TCR alpha and TCR beta cDNA libraries carried sample barcodes and UMIs. MiXCR was run by TCRdb on the 5' RACE reads, yielding one entry per CDR3 protein. The table shows a few hundred thousand distinct CDR3 sequences, with less than 25% occurring only once. The clonotype was recovered from a man aged 18 to 30 who had mild COVID-19 (a few samples of this study predate the infection). Cell type and time point are not known. The J gene is TRBJ1-2, the V gene TRBV12-3 or TRBV12-4; 8 nucleotides match TRBD1. The sequencing sample was made of PBMCs or a T cell subset sorted from them (not recorded which). The CDR3 sequence: CASSAGQGYGYTF. DNA of the CDR3: TGTGCCAGCAGTGCCGGACAGGGTTATGGCTACACCTTC.